This T cell receptor beta chain emerged from a study of OX40 agonist ivuxolimab in advanced cancers. The study, taken as a whole, reports: Normalized T-cell clonal expansion was also low in a subset of nonresponders. Relative to CD4+ cells, CD8+ T cells on average had more expanded clones.

Germline loops: CDR1 LNHDA, CDR2 SQIVND (reference sequence). CDR3 length: 14 residues. Trimming at V came to 3 bases and at J to 8 bases, leaving 9 bases not matched to a gene. Exclusion applied to patients with autoimmune disease history or systemic immunosuppression. Blood got drawn at baseline, again on cycle 4 day 1, and then on cycle 7 day 1. To note about this clone: The antigen is undetermined.

Assay: immunoSEQ multiplex PCR; the TCRdb copy retains only in-frame clones and omits some. Among under 75,000 clones, around 88% were seen once, and the ten largest hold 0.61%. The sequencing used CD4+ or CD8+ T cells sorted from blood, collected in a trial of the OX40 agonist ivuxolimab. This chain joins TRBV19 and TRBJ1-1, with 7 bases matching TRBD1. The receptor was isolated from an adult with an advanced solid tumor such as melanoma, head and neck, liver or kidney cancer. The CDR3 region is CASSILGGGLEAFF. The CDR3 DNA is TGTGCCAGTAGTATCTTAGGAGGGGGCCTAGAAGCTTTCTTT.